Shown below are 15 T cell receptor beta chains from a single sample sequenced in a study of blood T cell repertoires in COVID-19. This table comes from immunoSEQ multiplex PCR, and its TCRdb copy is limited to in-frame clones, with some not included. The sample records roughly 120,000 clones, around 81% being singletons. The sample comprised peripheral blood. The source of these receptors is a man between 70 and 80 years old with acute or convalescent COVID-19.

The genes are TRBV19 and TRBJ1-5; TRBD1 agrees at 11 bases. The CDR3 runs to 14 residues. Germline V gives CDR1 LNHDA, CDR2 SQIVND (reference sequence). With 10 bases clipped from V and 6 bases from J, the junction kept 8 bases outside the gene matches. The CDR3 loop is CATQWGTGGQPQHF. The CDR3 DNA reads as TGTGCCACCCAATGGGGGACAGGGGGTCAGCCCCAGCATTTT.

This clone was counted once. The chain is built from TRBV9 and TRBJ2-7; D not certain. The ends were cut back, 0 bases at V and 0 bases at J, with 7 bases in the middle. CDR3 length: 14 residues. The V gene's germline CDR1 is SGDLS and CDR2 YYNGEE. The CDR3 DNA reads TGTGCCAGCAGCGTAGAACACAGCTCCTACGAGCAGTACTTC. Its translation is CASSVEHSSYEQYF.

This chain uses TRBV12-3 or TRBV12-4 with TRBJ1-2; 7 positions match TRBD1. V trimming: 6 bases; J trimming: 5 bases; junction bases outside the gene matches: 6. This CDR3 comprises 13 residues. The CDR3 sequence: CASSRGTEYGYTF. The DNA of the CDR3 is TGTGCCAGCAGCCGCGGGACAGAGTATGGCTACACCTTC.

V and J are TRBV20-1 and TRBJ2-1; TRBD1 is a possible D gene (5 bases). V gave up 4 bases and J gave up 6 bases, with 7 bases separating them. Germline loops: CDR1 DFQATT, CDR2 SNEGSKA (reference sequence). The CDR3 is 11 residues long. Here the CDR3 DNA reads TGCAGTGCTATAGGGGCCAATGAGCAGTTCTTC. This gives the protein CSAIGANEQFF.

V is TRBV12-5 and J is TRBJ2-7, with TRBD1 as a possible D gene (5 bases). The CDR3 length is 13 residues. The germline V gene has CDR1 LGHNT and CDR2 FRNRAP. Trimming left V 3 bases short and J 4 bases short, with 10 bases between. The CDR3: CASGLTDSYEQYF. CDR3 in DNA: TGTGCTAGTGGTTTAACAGACAGTTACGAGCAGTACTTC.

V and J are TRBV5-4 and TRBJ1-2, with a tentative D call TRBD1 (6 bases). Trimming pared 2 bases from V and 3 bases from J, leaving 11 bases between. Germline V lookup: CDR1 SGHNT, CDR2 YYREEE (reference sequence). This CDR3 spans 14 amino acids. CDR3 in amino acids: CASSLGGAYYGYTF. DNA for the CDR3: TGTGCCAGCAGCTTAGGGGGGGCGTACTATGGCTACACCTTC. The entire variable domain, with the rest obtained from reference TRBV5-4 and TRBJ1-2, is as follows: ETGVTQSPTHLIKTRGQQVTLRCSSQSGHNTVSWYQQALGQGPQFIFQYYREEENGRGNFPPRFSGLQFPNYSSELNVNALELDDSALYLCASSLGGAYYGYTFGSGTRLTVV.

This chain joins TRBV10-3 and TRBJ1-6; weak D call: TRBD1 (5 bases). Germline-derived CDR1 and CDR2 are ENHRY and SYGVKD. The CDR3 has 15 amino acids. V gave up 5 bases and J gave up 8 bases, with 16 bases separating them. CDR3 region: CAISKGSTGDSPLHF. CDR3 DNA sequence: TGTGCCATCAGTAAGGGGTCCACGGGGGATTCACCCCTCCACTTT.

The CDR3: CASSLRTSGGYNEQFF. Here the CDR3 DNA reads TGTGCCAGCAGCCTAAGGACTAGCGGGGGGTACAATGAGCAGTTCTTC. The genes are TRBV7-3 and TRBJ2-1; TRBD2 aligns across 14 bases. The CDR3 runs to 16 residues. V shed 5 bases, J shed 4 bases, and the junction held 4 bases outside the gene matches. Germline V gene sequence: CDR1 SGHTA, CDR2 FQGTGA.

The chain has TRBV18 and TRBJ2-1; 13 nucleotides match TRBD2. The CDR3 has 17 amino acids. With 3 bases clipped from V and 2 bases from J, the junction kept 4 bases outside the gene matches. In germline, CDR1 is KGHSH, CDR2 LQKENI. The CDR3 nucleotides are TGTGCCAGCTCACCCCGGACTAGCGGGGGACCCTACAATGAGCAGTTCTTC. It yields the protein CASSPRTSGGPYNEQFF.

The chain links TRBV7-3 to TRBJ2-3, with TRBD2 matching 12 bases. The CDR3 is 19 amino acids. Trimming at V came to 3 bases and at J to 0 bases, leaving 10 bases not matched to a gene. Germline V gives CDR1 SGHTA, CDR2 FQGTGA. CDR3 in DNA: TGTGCCAGCAGCTTGAAGGGACTAGCGGGTCAGGCAAGCACAGATACGCAGTATTTT. As protein: CASSLKGLAGQASTDTQYF.

The rearrangement links TRBV24-1 to TRBJ1-2; D is unresolved. The germline gives CDR1 KGHDR, CDR2 SFDVKD. The CDR3 has 13 residues. V lost 3 bases to trimming and J lost 5 bases, with 9 bases between them. The CDR3 nucleotides read TGTGCCACCAGTGATAGTAGGACTTATGGCTACACCTTC. This gives the protein CATSDSRTYGYTF.

This clone was observed at least ten times. The chain recombines TRBV28 with TRBJ1-2, with D possibly TRBD1 on 6 matching bases. The CDR3 extends over 16 amino acids. The V and J ends lost 3 bases and 0 bases respectively, with 14 bases between them. Per the germline V gene, CDR1 is MDHEN and CDR2 is SYDVKM. The CDR3 here is CASSFRIRGANYGYTF. DNA for the CDR3: TGTGCCAGCAGTTTCAGAATCAGGGGAGCTAACTATGGCTACACCTTC.

The chain links TRBV6-4 to TRBJ1-6; D not resolved. Germline V lookup: CDR1 MRHNA, CDR2 SNTAGT. The V end was cut by 5 bases, the J end by 7 bases, with 12 bases between. The CDR3 runs to 14 residues. CDR3 in amino acids: CASSPNPGNSPLHF. The CDR3 DNA follows: TGTGCCAGCAGTCCCAACCCCGGGAATTCACCCCTCCACTTT.

The V and J genes are TRBV7-8 and TRBJ1-1; D is ambiguous. The CDR3 spans 16 residues. The germline CDR1 and CDR2 sequences are SGHVS and FQNEAQ. The germline V and J ends were trimmed by 5 bases and 6 bases, with 22 bases remaining between them. The CDR3 DNA follows: TGTGCCAGCAGCCGCATGGCCTTGGGAGATTTGTCTGAAGCTTTCTTT. This codes for CASSRMALGDLSEAFF.

This sequence joins TRBV2 and TRBJ1-1; possible D gene TRBD1, 5 bases. CDR3 length equals 13 residues. Germline CDR1 is SNHLY and CDR2 is FYNNEI. V lost 2 bases, J lost 5 bases, and 9 bases lay in between. As DNA, the CDR3 is TGTGCCAGCAGTGAACAGGGAAATACTGAAGCTTTCTTT. Translation gives CASSEQGNTEAFF.